This entry is about one T cell receptor beta chain. Methods used by the authors: By means of reference gene primer amplification, nucleated cell counts were estimated. Data came from immunoSEQ multiplex PCR; TCRdb stores just in-frame clones and leaves some out. V, J and clone size are taken as reported in that table, and D and trimming were inferred from the DNA itself. The sample carries around 200,000 clones, approximately 80% recorded once. This sample was taken from a study of blood T cell repertoires in COVID-19. The overall study: Whether acute or convalescent, the COVID-19 samples came from the United States, Italy and Spain.

The CDR3 covers 13 residues. Germline V lookup: CDR1 SEHNR, CDR2 FQNEAQ (reference sequence). V was clipped by 4 bases and J by 11 bases; unmatched bases: 7. The V call is TRBV7-9, the J call TRBJ1-1; 10 positions agree with TRBD1. The clonotype originates from a woman older than 75 with acute or convalescent COVID-19. Sequencing used peripheral blood. CDR3 sequence: CASSSGQGSGAFF. CDR3 nucleotide sequence: TGTGCCAGCAGCTCGGGACAGGGGAGTGGGGCTTTCTTT.